The following is a T cell receptor beta chain sequence with its context. Its antigen is unknown. CDR1 is LGHDT, CDR2 YNNKEL, per germline (reference sequence). The V end lost 5 bases, the J end lost 5 bases, and 19 bases lay between the germline ends. The CDR3 contains 15 residues. These data originate in a study of CD8 T cells in Susac syndrome. Across the whole study: Sequencing included Susac syndrome patients, roughly 6 of them with active disease and roughly eight in remission. General study findings and limits: In Susac syndrome, CD8+ expansion was highest in TEMRA and active disease.

With random hexamers, roughly 0.45 to 1 ug RNA was reverse transcribed. TCRdb reprocessed the immunoSEQ multiplex PCR reads with MiXCR, giving one entry per CDR3 protein. Of about 100,000 distinct CDR3 sequences in the sample, 95% were seen once. The sequencing input was CD8+ T cells from PBMCs. The sequence was collected from a human donor with Susac syndrome. The rearrangement uses TRBV3-1 and TRBJ2-7; a weak D match, TRBD2 (6 bases). The CDR3 DNA follows: TGTGCCAGCAGCTACGGGTCCGGGGGACGACACGAGCAGTACTTC. Translation: CASSYGSGGRHEQYF.